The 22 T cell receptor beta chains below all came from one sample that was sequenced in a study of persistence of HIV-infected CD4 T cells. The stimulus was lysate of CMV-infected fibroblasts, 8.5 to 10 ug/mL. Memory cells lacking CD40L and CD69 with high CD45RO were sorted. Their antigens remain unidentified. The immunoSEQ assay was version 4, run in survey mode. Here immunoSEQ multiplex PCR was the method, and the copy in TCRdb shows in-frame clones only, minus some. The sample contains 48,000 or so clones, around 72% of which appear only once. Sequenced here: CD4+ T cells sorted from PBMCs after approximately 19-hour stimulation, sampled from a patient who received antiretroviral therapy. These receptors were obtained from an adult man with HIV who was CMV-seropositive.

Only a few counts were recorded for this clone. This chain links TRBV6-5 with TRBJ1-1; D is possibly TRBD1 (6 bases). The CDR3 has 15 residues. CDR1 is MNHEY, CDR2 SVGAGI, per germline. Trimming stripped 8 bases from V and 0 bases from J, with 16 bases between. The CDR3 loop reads CASRRGTAMNTEAFF. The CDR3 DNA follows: TGTGCCAGCCGGAGGGGGACGGCTATGAACACTGAAGCTTTCTTT.

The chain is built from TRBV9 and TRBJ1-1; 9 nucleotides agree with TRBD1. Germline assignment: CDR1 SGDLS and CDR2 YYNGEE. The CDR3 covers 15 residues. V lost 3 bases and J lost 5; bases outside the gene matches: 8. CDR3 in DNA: TGTGCCAGCAGCGCCGGGACAGGGTCGGGGACTGAAGCTTTCTTT. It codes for CASSAGTGSGTEAFF.

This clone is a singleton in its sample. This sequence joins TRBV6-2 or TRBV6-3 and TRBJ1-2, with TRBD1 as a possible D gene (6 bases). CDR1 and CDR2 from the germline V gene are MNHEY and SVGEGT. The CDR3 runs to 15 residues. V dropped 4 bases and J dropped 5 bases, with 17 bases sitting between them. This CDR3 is CASSSGGAGFYGYTF. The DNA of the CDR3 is TGTGCCAGCAGTTCGGGGGGCGCCGGGTTTTATGGCTACACCTTC.

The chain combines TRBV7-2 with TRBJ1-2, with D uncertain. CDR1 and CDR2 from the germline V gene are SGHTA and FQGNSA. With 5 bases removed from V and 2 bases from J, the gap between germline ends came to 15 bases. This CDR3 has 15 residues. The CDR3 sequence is CASSHYQEKNYGYTF. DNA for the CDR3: TGTGCCAGCAGCCACTATCAGGAGAAAAACTATGGCTACACCTTC.

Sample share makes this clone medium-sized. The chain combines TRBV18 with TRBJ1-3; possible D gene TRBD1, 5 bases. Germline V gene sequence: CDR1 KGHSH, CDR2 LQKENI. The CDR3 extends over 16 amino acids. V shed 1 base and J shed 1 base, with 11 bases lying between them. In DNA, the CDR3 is TGTGCCAGCTCACCACGGCCGAGGGGATCTGGAAACACCATATATTTT. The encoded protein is CASSPRPRGSGNTIYF. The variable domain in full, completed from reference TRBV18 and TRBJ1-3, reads NAGVMQNPRHLVRRRGQEARLRCSPMKGHSHVYWYRQLPEEGLKFMVYLQKENIIDESGMPKERFSAEFPKEGPSILRIQQVVRGDSAAYFCASSPRPRGSGNTIYFGEGSWLTVV.

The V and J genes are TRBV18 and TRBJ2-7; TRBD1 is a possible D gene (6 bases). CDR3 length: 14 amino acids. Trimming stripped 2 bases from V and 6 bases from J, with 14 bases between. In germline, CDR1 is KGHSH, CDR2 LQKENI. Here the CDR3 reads CASSPTGSGVEQYF. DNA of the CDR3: TGTGCCAGCTCACCAACAGGATCAGGGGTCGAGCAGTACTTC.

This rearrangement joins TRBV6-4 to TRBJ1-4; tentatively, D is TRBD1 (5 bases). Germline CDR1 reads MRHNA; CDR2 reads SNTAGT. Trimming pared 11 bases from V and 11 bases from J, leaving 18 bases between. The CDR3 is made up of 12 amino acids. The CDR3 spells CARGGSSQKLFF. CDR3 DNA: TGTGCCCGGGGCGGGTCAAGTCAGAAACTGTTTTTT.

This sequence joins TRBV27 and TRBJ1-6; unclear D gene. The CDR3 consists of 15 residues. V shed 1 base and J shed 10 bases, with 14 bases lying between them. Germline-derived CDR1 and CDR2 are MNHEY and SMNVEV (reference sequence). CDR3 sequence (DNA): TGTGCCAGCAGTTTATATGGGGTGGAGAGGTCACCCCTCCACTTT. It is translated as CASSLYGVERSPLHF.

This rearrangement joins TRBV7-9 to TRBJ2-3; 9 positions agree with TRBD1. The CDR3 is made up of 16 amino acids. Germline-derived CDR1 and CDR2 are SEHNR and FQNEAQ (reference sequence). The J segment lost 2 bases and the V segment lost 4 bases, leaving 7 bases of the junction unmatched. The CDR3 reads CASSSGQGSYTDTQYF. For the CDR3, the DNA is TGTGCCAGCAGCTCGGGACAGGGTTCTTACACAGATACGCAGTATTTT.

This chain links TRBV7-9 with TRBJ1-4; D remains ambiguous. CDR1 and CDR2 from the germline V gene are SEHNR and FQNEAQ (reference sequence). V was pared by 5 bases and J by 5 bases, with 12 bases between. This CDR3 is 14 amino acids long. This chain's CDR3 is CASSEHSGNEKLFF. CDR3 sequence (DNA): TGTGCCAGCAGCGAACACAGCGGGAATGAAAAACTGTTTTTT.

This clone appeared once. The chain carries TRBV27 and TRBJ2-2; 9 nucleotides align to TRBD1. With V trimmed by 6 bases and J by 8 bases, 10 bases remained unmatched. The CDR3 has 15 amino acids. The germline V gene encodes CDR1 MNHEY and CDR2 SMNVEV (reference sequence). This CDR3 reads CASRPGQGFTGELFF. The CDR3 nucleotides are TGTGCCAGCAGGCCGGGACAGGGTTTTACTGGGGAGCTGTTTTTT.

The CDR3 reads CSVGTGTGMGRGYTF. CDR3 DNA sequence: TGCAGCGTTGGAACCGGGACAGGAATGGGCCGTGGCTACACCTTC. This chain connects TRBV29-1 to TRBJ1-2, with TRBD1 identical over 8 bases. CDR3 length: 15 amino acids. CDR1 SQVTM and CDR2 ANQGSEA come from the germline V gene. With V trimmed by 4 bases and J by 7 bases, 14 bases remained unmatched.

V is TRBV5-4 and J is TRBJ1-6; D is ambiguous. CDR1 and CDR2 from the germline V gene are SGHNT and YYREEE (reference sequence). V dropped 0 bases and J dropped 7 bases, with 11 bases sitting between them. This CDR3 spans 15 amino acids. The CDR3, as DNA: TGTGCCAGCAGCTTGGCCAGTACGGGGAATTCACCCCTCCACTTT. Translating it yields CASSLASTGNSPLHF.

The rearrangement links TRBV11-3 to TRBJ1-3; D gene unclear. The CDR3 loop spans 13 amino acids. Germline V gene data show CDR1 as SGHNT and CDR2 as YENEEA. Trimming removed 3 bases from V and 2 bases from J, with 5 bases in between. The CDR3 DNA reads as TGTGCCAGCAGCTTGGGCCCTGGAAACACCATATATTTT. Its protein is CASSLGPGNTIYF.

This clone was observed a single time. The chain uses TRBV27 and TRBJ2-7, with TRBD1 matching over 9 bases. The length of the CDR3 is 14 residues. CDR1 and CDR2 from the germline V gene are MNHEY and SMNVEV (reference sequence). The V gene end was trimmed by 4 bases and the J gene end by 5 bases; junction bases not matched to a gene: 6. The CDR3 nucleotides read TGTGCCAGCAGTTCGCTACAGGGGGCAAACGAGCAGTACTTC. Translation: CASSSLQGANEQYF.

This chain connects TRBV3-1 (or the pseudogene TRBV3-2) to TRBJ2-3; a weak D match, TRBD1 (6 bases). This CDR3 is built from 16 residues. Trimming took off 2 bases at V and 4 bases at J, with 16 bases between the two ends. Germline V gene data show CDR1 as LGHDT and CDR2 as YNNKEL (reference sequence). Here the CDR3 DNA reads TGTGCCAGCAGCCAAATGCGTATAGGGGGATCAGATACGCAGTATTTT. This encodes CASSQMRIGGSDTQYF.

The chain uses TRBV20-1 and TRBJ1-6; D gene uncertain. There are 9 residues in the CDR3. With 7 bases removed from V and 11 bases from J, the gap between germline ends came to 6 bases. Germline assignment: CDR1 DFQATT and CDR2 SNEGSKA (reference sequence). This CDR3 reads CSGGTPLHF. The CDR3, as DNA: TGCAGTGGGGGAACACCCCTCCACTTT.

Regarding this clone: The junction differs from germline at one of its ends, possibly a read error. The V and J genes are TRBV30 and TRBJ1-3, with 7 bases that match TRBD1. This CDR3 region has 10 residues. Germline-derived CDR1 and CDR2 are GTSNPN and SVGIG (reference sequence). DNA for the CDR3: TGTGCCTCAGGGACAGCCAGACCGAATTTT. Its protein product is CASGTARPNF.

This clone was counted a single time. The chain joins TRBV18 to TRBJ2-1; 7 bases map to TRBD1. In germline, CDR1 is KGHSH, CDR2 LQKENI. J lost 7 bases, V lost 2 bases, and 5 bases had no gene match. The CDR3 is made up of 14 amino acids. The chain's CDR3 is CASSPKRQGNEQFF. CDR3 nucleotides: TGTGCCAGCTCACCAAAGAGACAGGGTAATGAGCAGTTCTTC. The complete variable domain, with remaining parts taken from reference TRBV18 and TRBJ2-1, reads NAGVMQNPRHLVRRRGQEARLRCSPMKGHSHVYWYRQLPEEGLKFMVYLQKENIIDESGMPKERFSAEFPKEGPSILRIQQVVRGDSAAYFCASSPKRQGNEQFFGPGTRLTVL.

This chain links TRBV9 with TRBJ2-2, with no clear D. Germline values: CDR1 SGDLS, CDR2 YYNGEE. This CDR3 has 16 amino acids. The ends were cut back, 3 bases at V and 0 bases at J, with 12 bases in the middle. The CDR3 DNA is TGTGCCAGCAGCGAGGCTCCACAGCCGAACACCGGGGAGCTGTTTTTT. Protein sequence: CASSEAPQPNTGELFF.

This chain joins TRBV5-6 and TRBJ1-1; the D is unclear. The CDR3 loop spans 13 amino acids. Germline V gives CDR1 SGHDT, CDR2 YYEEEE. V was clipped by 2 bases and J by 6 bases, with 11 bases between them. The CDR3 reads CASSFFVKSEAFF. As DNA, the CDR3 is TGTGCCAGCAGCTTCTTTGTTAAGTCTGAAGCTTTCTTT.

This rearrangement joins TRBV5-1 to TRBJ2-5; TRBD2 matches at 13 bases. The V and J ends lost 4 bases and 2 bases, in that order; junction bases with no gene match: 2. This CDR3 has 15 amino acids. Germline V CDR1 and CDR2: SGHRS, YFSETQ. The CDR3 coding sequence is TGCGCCAGCAGCCGGGGACTAGCGGGGCAAGAGACCCAGTACTTC. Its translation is CASSRGLAGQETQYF.